The 12 T cell receptor beta chains given below trace back to one sample, sequenced in a study of CD8+ T cells in alopecia areata. Researchers sorted pooled cutaneous lymph node cells on the basis of CD4, CD8alpha, NKG2D, NKG2ACE and other markers. Sequencing templates came from extracted RNA that was reverse transcribed into cDNA. Profiled with immunoSEQ multiplex PCR; TCRdb holds only in-frame clones, not every one. The sample has around 18,000 clones, none seen only once; the top ten hold approximately 33%. Sequencing was carried out using CD8+ T cells sorted from a lymph node. The receptors originated from a C3H/HeJ mouse with alopecia areata. The strain's MHC type: H2-k.

This clone was seen at least ten times. Mouse gene names apply. The sequenced fragment ends 4 residues before the CDR3 boundary, so the rest is inferred from the germline J gene. This chain links TRBV13-3 with TRBJ2-1; D is unclear. V dropped 2 bases and J dropped 3 bases, with 9 bases sitting between them. Germline CDR1 is NNHDY and CDR2 is SYVADS. The CDR3 length is 14 residues. The CDR3 sequence: CASSETQFYAEQFF. The CDR3 bases that were read are TGTGCCAGCAGTGAGACACAATTCTATGCT.

Concerning this clone: Germline and genes here are mouse. The read terminates 4 residues before the CDR3 end, so the remaining end is supplied by the germline J gene. The chain is built from TRBV12-1 and TRBJ2-3; tentative D call: TRBD1 (5 bases). Germline V lookup: CDR1 SGHSN, CDR2 HYEKVE. The V end was cut by 2 bases, the J end by 3 bases, with 14 bases between. This CDR3 region has 15 residues. CDR3 sequence: CASSPRPGRAETLYF. The DNA read from the CDR3 is TGTGCCAGCTCTCCCCGCCCAGGGAGGGCAGAA. The variable domain in full, completed from reference TRBV12-1 and TRBJ2-3, reads DSGVVQSPRHIIKEKGGRSVLTCIPISGHSNVVWYQQTLGKELKFLIQHYEKVERDKGFLPSRFSVQQFDDYHSEMNMSALELEDSAMYFCASSPRPGRAETLYFGSGTRLTVL.

This clone was recorded many times. Gene names and germline refer to mouse. The CDR3 end lies 4 residues beyond the end of the read and is filled in from the germline J gene. V gene TRBV19 combines with J gene TRBJ2-7; D uncertain. Deletions cut 5 bases from V and 0 bases from J, with 12 bases between. The CDR3 length is 14 residues. CDR1 and CDR2 from the germline V gene are FNHDT and SITEND (reference sequence). CDR3 protein: CASSPYRSSYEQYF. Partial CDR3 DNA: TGTGCCAGCAGCCCCTACAGAAGCTCCTAT.

This clone was detected only a few times. Genes here carry mouse names. The read ends 4 residues shy of where the CDR3 ends; the end is completed using the germline J gene. The chain couples TRBV13-3 to TRBJ2-3; 11 bases agree with TRBD1. The V and J ends lost 5 bases and 2 bases, in that order; junction bases with no gene match: 4. Germline-derived CDR1 and CDR2 are NNHDY and SYVADS. CDR3 size: 15 residues. The covered CDR3 bases are TGTGCCAGCAGGGGGACAGGGGGTATTGCAGAA. Amino acids: CASRGTGGIAE. The full CDR3 is CASRGTGGIAETLYF.

The sample holds many counts of this clone. The genes and germline here are from mouse. The read finishes 4 residues shy of the CDR3 end, and the germline J gene is used to complete it. The chain couples TRBV13-3 to TRBJ2-5; 8 bases fit TRBD1. The germline V gene encodes CDR1 NNHDY and CDR2 SYVADS. The CDR3 consists of 14 residues. J lost 2 bases, V lost 3 bases, and 2 bases had no gene match. Incomplete CDR3 DNA: TGTGCCAGCAGTGGACAGGGGCTCCAAGAC. Its translation is CASSGQGLQD. The whole CDR3 reads CASSGQGLQDTQYF.

To note about this clone: The genes are named according to mouse. The read is 4 residues too short to cover the CDR3 end, so that end is filled in from the germline J gene. The V call is TRBV19, the J call TRBJ2-7, with 7 bases aligning to TRBD1. Germline CDR1 and CDR2: FNHDT and SITEND (reference sequence). The CDR3 covers 14 residues. The junction had 4 bases not matched to a gene; V was cut back by 4 bases and J by 0 bases. CDR3 DNA, as far as it was read: TGTGCCAGCAGTTCGGGACAGAGCTCCTAT. Protein: CASSSGQSSY. The full CDR3 sequence reads CASSSGQSSYEQYF.

By sample share, this clone is large. Gene names refer to mouse genes. The read ends 4 residues early relative to the CDR3; the germline J gene fills the gap. The chain joins TRBV19 to TRBJ2-3, with 8 nucleotides matching TRBD1. V shed 6 bases, J shed 4 bases, and the junction held 7 bases outside the gene matches. Germline loops: CDR1 FNHDT, CDR2 SITEND (reference sequence). The CDR3 runs 14 residues. CDR3: CASKTGEGTETLYF. The part of the CDR3 DNA that was read is TGTGCCAGCAAGACAGGGGAGGGGACAGAA.

This clone was counted ten times or more. The listed genes are named as in mouse. The read finishes 4 residues shy of the CDR3 end, and the germline J gene is used to complete it. The chain has TRBV13-3 and TRBJ2-7; 7 bases match TRBD2. Germline lookup yields CDR1 NNHDY and CDR2 SYVADS. Trimming removed 2 bases from V and 0 bases from J; junction bases left unmatched: 2. This CDR3 region has 14 residues. Incomplete CDR3 DNA: TGTGCCAGCAGTGACTGGGGGTACTCCTAT. Residues: CASSDWGYSY. The whole CDR3 region reads CASSDWGYSYEQYF.

This clone was detected only a few times. Gene labels here are mouse ones. The sequence runs out 4 residues before the end of the CDR3; the remainder is reconstructed from the germline J gene. The chain has TRBV19 and TRBJ2-2; 8 bases line up with TRBD1. This CDR3 region has 14 residues. Germline CDR1 is FNHDT and CDR2 is SITEND (reference sequence). J lost 1 base, V lost 6 bases, and 2 bases had no gene match. CDR3 residues: CASTGGLNTGQLYF. Incomplete CDR3 DNA: TGTGCCAGCACAGGGGGCCTAAACACCGGG.

The sample holds many counts of this clone. Gene names are the mouse ones. The read falls 4 residues short of the CDR3 end, and the missing part is taken from the germline J gene. This chain joins TRBV17 and TRBJ2-3, with 9 bases identical to TRBD2. The germline V gene encodes CDR1 MNHDT and CDR2 YYDKIL. Trimming cost V 0 bases and J 0 bases; bases outside gene matches: 4. CDR3 length: 17 amino acids. The CDR3 reads CASSRDSWGGSAETLYF. The covered CDR3 bases are TGTGCTAGCAGTAGAGATTCCTGGGGGGGTAGTGCAGAA. The variable domain in full, completed from reference TRBV17 and TRBJ2-3, reads DTTVKQNPRYKLARVGKPVNLICSQTMNHDTMYWYQKKPNQAPKLLLFYYDKILNREADTFEKFQSSRPNNSFCSLYIGSAGLEYSAMYLCASSRDSWGGSAETLYFGSGTRLTVL.

This clone came up a few times. These gene names are mouse names. The read ends 4 residues early relative to the CDR3; the germline J gene fills the gap. The chain couples TRBV19 to TRBJ2-1; 10 bases match TRBD2. The trim removed 4 bases at V and 5 bases at J, leaving 6 bases unmatched. This CDR3 contains 15 residues. Looked up from germline, CDR1 is FNHDT and CDR2 is SITEND (reference sequence). CDR3 bases read: TGTGCCAGCAGTCCGACTGGGGGGCGGGATGCT. Amino acid sequence: CASSPTGGRDA. Given in full, the CDR3 is CASSPTGGRDAEQFF.

Comment on this clone: The genes are named according to mouse. The sequence runs out 4 residues before the end of the CDR3; the remainder is reconstructed from the germline J gene. J is TRBJ2-5 and V is TRBV13-3; 14 bases are a match to TRBD2. The CDR3 is 16 amino acids. The germline V gene has CDR1 NNHDY and CDR2 SYVADS. The covered CDR3 bases are TGTGCCAGCAGTGGTCCGGGACTGGGGGGGCGCGAC. It specifies CASSGPGLGGRD. The full CDR3 reads CASSGPGLGGRDTQYF. The entire variable domain, with the rest obtained from reference TRBV13-3 and TRBJ2-5, is as follows: EAAVTQSPRSKVAVTGGKVTLSCHQTNNHDYMYWYRQDTGHGLRLIHYSYVADSTEKGDIPDGYKASRPSQENFSLILELASLSQTAVYFCASSGPGLGGRDTQYFGPGTRLLVL.